This T cell receptor (beta chain) was recorded in a study of blood T cell repertoires in COVID-19. Study background: Sites in the United States, Italy and Spain provided acute and convalescent COVID-19 samples.

How the authors handled the data: Nucleated cell counts were estimated from reference gene primer amplification. Using immunoSEQ multiplex PCR, the repertoire was profiled, and TCRdb retains in-frame clones only, with some absent. Clone size and V and J calls were adopted from that table, with D and trimming inferred from the DNA. The sample holds about 200,000 clones, around 84% seen once. The V and J ends lost 4 bases and 5 bases, in that order; junction bases with no gene match: 5. Germline CDR1 and CDR2: MNHEY and SVGEGT. The CDR3 is made up of 14 amino acids. The TCR sequence derives from a man aged 60-69 years with acute or convalescent COVID-19. Material for sequencing was peripheral blood. The chain joins TRBV6-2 or TRBV6-3 to TRBJ2-5, with 9 bases fitting TRBD2. The CDR3, as DNA: TGTGCCAGCAGTTGGGAGCGGGGGGCGGAGACCCAGTACTTC. Translated, it gives CASSWERGAETQYF.